This T cell receptor beta chain stems from a study of T cell responses to AZD1222 COVID-19 vaccine. Broader study findings: In all cases, repertoires were sampled only after the peak T cell response. Vaccination with two AZD1222 doses was followed by a rise in Spike-specific TCR breadth and depth. There were vaccine-associated CD4 TCRs across spike, dominant at 160-218 and 743-854. The donors showed a predominance of white British ancestry and of females, with possible underestimation of clonal diversity.

On this clone: As yet, its antigen is unknown.

The CDR3 sequence is 18 residues long. The V and J ends lost 2 bases and 0 bases, in that order; junction bases with no gene match: 8. CDR1 is KGHSH and CDR2 is LQKENI in the germline V gene. Produced via immunoSEQ multiplex PCR; TCRdb's table is partial and in-frame only. The data show 150,000 to 200,000 clones, with around 89% seen just once and about 24% held by the top ten. This clonotype originated in an adult who received the AZD1222 COVID-19 vaccine. The starting material was peripheral blood, obtained 28 days after the second AZD1222 dose. The rearrangement links TRBV18 to TRBJ2-1; 9 positions agree with TRBD2. The CDR3 nucleotides read TGTGCCAGCTCACCAAATCGAAATAGCGGGAGCTCCTACAATGAGCAGTTCTTC. Amino acid sequence: CASSPNRNSGSSYNEQFF.